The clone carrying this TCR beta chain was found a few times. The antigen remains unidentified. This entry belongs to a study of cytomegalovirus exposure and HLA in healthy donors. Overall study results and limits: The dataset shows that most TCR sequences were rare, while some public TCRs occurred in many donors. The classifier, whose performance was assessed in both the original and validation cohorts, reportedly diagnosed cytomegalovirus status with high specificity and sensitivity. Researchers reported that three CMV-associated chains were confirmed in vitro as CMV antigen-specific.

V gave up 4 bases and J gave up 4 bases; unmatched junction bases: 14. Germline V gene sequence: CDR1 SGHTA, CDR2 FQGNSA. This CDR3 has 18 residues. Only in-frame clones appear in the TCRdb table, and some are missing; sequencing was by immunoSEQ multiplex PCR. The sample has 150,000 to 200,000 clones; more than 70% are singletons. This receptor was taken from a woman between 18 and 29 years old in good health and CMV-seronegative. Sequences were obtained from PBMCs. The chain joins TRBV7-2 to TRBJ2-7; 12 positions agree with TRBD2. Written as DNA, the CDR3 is TGTGCCAGCAGCTACGGAAAGCCGGGACTAGCGGGTGCTTACGAGCAGTACTTC. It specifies CASSYGKPGLAGAYEQYF.